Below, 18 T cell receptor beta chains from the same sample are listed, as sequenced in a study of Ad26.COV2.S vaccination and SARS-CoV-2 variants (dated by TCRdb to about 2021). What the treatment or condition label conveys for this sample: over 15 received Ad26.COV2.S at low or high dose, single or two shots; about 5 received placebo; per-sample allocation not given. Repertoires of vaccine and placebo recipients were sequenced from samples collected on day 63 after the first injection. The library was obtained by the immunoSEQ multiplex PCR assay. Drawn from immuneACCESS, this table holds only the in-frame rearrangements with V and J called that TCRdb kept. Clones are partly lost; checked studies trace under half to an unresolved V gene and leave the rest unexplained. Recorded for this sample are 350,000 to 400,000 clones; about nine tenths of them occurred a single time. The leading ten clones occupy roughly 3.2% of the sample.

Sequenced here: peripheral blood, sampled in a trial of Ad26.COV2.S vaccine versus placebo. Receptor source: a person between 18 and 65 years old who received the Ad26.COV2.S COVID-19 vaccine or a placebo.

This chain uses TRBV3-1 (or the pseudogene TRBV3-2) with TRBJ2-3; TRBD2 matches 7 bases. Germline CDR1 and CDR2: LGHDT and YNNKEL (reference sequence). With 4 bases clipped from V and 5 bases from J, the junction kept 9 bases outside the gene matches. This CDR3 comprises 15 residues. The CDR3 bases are TGTGCCAGCAGCCCAATCCAGCGGGGTGGAGATACGCAGTATTTT. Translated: CASSPIQRGGDTQYF.

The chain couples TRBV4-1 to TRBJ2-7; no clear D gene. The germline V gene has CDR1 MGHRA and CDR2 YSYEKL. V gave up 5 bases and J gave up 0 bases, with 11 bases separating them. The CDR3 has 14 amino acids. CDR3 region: CASSKATLSYEQYF. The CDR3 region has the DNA TGCGCCAGCAGCAAGGCGACACTCTCCTACGAGCAGTACTTC.

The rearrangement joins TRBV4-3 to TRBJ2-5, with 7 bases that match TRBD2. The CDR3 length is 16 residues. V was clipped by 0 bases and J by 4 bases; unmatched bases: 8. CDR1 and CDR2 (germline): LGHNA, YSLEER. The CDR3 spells CASSQEYGGSPETQYF. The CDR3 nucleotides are TGCGCCAGCAGCCAAGAATACGGGGGGTCCCCAGAGACCCAGTACTTC.

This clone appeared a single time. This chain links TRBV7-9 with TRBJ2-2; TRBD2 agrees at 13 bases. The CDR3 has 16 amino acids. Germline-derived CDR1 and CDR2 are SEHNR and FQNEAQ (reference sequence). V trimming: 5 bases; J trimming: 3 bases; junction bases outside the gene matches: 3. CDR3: CASSRTSGGHTGELFF. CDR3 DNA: TGTGCCAGCAGCCGGACTAGCGGGGGACACACCGGGGAGCTGTTTTTT.

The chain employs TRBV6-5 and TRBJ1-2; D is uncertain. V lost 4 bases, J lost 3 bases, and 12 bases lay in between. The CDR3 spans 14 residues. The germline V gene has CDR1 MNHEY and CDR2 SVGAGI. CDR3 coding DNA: TGTGCCAGCAGTTCCCCGCCCCGGGACTATGGCTACACCTTC. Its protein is CASSSPPRDYGYTF.

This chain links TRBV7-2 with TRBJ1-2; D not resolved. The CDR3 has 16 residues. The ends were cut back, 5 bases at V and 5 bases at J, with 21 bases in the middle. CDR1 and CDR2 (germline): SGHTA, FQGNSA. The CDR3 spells CASSRPRSLNLYGYTF. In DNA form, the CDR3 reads TGTGCCAGCAGCCGCCCCAGATCCTTAAACCTATATGGCTACACCTTC.

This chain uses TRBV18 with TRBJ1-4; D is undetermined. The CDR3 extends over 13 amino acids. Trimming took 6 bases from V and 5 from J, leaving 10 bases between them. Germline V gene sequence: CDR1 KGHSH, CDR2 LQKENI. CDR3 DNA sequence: TGTGCCAGCTCCATCGAGAGGAATGAAAAACTGTTTTTT. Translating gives CASSIERNEKLFF.

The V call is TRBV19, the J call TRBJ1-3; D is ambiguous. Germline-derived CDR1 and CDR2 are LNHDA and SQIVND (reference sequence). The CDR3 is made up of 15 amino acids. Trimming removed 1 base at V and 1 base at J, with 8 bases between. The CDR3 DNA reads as TGTGCCAGTAGTATAGTACCGGGGTCTGGAAACACCATATATTTT. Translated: CASSIVPGSGNTIYF.

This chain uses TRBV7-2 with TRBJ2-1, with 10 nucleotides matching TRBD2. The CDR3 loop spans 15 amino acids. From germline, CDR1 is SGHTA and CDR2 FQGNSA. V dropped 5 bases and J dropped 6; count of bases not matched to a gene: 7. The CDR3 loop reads CASSPVAGGRNEQFF. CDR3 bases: TGTGCCAGCAGCCCAGTAGCGGGGGGCCGCAATGAGCAGTTCTTC. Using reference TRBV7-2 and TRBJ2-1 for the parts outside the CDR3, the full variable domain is GAGVSQSPSNKVTEKGKDVELRCDPISGHTALYWYRQSLGQGLEFLIYFQGNSAPDKSGLPSDRFSAERTGGSVSTLTIQRTQQEDSAVYLCASSPVAGGRNEQFFGPGTRLTVL.

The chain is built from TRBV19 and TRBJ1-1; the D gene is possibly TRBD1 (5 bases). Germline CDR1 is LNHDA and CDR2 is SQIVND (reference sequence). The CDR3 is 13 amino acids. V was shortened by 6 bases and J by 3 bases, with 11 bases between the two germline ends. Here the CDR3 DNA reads TGTGCCAGTAGCCTGGGGCTTTACACTGAAGCTTTCTTT. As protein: CASSLGLYTEAFF.

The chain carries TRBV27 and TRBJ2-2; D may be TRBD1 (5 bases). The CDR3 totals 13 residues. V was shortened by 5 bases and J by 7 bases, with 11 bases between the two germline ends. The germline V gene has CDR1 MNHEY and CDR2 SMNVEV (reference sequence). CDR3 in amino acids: CASSPSRVGELFF. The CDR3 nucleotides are TGTGCCAGCAGTCCTTCCAGGGTCGGGGAGCTGTTTTTT.

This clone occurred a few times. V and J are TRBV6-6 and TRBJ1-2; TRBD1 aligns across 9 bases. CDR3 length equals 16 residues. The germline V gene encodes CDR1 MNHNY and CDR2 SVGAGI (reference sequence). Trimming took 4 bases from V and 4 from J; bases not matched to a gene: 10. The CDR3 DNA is TGTGCCAGCAGTTCAAGGGACAGGGTGGTCTCCTATGGCTACACCTTC. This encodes CASSSRDRVVSYGYTF.

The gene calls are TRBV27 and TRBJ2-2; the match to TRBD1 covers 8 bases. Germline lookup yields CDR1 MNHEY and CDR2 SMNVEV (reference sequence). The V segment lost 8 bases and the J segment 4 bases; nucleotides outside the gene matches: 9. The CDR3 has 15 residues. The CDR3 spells CASSSRTGITGELFF. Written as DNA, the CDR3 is TGTGCCAGCTCATCAAGGACAGGGATCACCGGGGAGCTGTTTTTT.

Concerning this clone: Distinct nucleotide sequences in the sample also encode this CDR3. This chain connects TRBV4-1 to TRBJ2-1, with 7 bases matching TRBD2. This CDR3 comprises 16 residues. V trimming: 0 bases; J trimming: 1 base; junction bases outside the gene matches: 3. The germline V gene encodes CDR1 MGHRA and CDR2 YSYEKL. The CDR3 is CASSQDGRGSYNEQFF. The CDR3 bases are TGCGCCAGCAGCCAAGACGGGCGGGGGTCCTACAATGAGCAGTTCTTC.

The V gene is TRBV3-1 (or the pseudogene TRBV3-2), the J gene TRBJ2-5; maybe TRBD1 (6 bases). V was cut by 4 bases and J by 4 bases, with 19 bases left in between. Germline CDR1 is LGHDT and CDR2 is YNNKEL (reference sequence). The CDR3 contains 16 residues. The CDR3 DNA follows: TGTGCCAGCAGCCCGGACTCAGGGGCCCAGGGAGAGACCCAGTACTTC. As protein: CASSPDSGAQGETQYF.

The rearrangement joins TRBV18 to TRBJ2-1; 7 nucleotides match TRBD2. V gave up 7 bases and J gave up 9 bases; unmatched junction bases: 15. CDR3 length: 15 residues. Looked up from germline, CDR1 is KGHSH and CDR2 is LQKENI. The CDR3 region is CASFGIKRGYSEQFF. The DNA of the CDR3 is TGTGCCAGCTTCGGTATTAAGCGGGGTTATAGTGAGCAGTTCTTC. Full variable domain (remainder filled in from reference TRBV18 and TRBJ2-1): NAGVMQNPRHLVRRRGQEARLRCSPMKGHSHVYWYRQLPEEGLKFMVYLQKENIIDESGMPKERFSAEFPKEGPSILRIQQVVRGDSAAYFCASFGIKRGYSEQFFGPGTRLTVL.

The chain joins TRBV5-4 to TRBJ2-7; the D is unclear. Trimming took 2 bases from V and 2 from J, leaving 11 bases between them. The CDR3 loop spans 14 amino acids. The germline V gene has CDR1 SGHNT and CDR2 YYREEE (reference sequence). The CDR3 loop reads CASSLFSRAYEQYF. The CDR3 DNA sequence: TGTGCCAGCAGCTTATTCAGCAGAGCCTACGAGCAGTACTTC.

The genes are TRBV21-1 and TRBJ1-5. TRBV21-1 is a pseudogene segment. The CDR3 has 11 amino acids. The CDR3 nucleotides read TGTGCCAGCAGTAGCTGGAAGCCCCAGCATTTT. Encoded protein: CASSSWKPQHF.